These 25 T cell receptor beta chains came from one sample sequenced in a study of cytomegalovirus exposure and HLA in healthy donors. The PCR used 60 Vbeta and 13 Jbeta primers. Only in-frame clones appear in the TCRdb table, and some are missing; sequencing was by immunoSEQ multiplex PCR. This listing includes under 100,000 clones. Source material: PBMCs. These receptors originate from a woman in her thirties in good health and CMV-seronegative.

J is TRBJ1-1 and V is TRBV28, with 9 positions matching TRBD1. CDR3 length: 14 amino acids. V lost 5 bases to trimming and J lost 4 bases; unmatched junction nucleotides: 5. The V gene's germline CDR1 is MDHEN and CDR2 SYDVKM. CDR3 in DNA: TGTGCCAGCAGTCCCCGGGACAGGGCCACTGAAGCTTTCTTT. Its protein is CASSPRDRATEAFF.

V is TRBV29-1 and J is TRBJ2-3, with 9 bases matching TRBD1. The V and J ends lost 7 bases and 4 bases, in that order; junction bases with no gene match: 3. The CDR3 is 12 amino acids. Germline CDR1 is SQVTM and CDR2 is ANQGSEA. CDR3 sequence: CSGTGEADTQYF. The CDR3 DNA reads as TGCAGCGGGACAGGGGAGGCAGATACGCAGTATTTT.

The rearrangement uses TRBV5-4 and TRBJ2-5; TRBD2 agrees at 8 bases. Germline values: CDR1 SGHNT, CDR2 YYREEE (reference sequence). The CDR3 has 14 amino acids. The V and J ends lost 5 bases and 4 bases, in that order; junction bases with no gene match: 7. This CDR3 reads CASSTSGSGETQYF. The DNA for the CDR3 is TGTGCCAGCAGTACAAGCGGGAGCGGAGAGACCCAGTACTTC.

This chain uses TRBV19 with TRBJ2-1; maybe TRBD2 (6 bases). V was shortened by 7 bases and J by 4 bases, with 20 bases between the two germline ends. This CDR3 has 16 amino acids. Germline assignment: CDR1 LNHDA and CDR2 SQIVND (reference sequence). In DNA, the CDR3 is TGTGCCAGTAAGGGCTTGGGTAGCGGTCTATACAATGAGCAGTTCTTC. Its translation is CASKGLGSGLYNEQFF.

The chain joins TRBV5-1 to TRBJ2-3, with 10 bases that match TRBD2. The CDR3 totals 16 residues. The junction had 8 bases not matched to a gene; V was cut back by 4 bases and J by 3 bases. The germline CDR1 and CDR2 sequences are SGHRS and YFSETQ. CDR3 DNA: TGCGCCAGCAGCCCTGTCGAGCGGGGGGGGACAGATACGCAGTATTTT. Protein product: CASSPVERGGTDTQYF.

V gene TRBV10-3 combines with J gene TRBJ2-1; TRBD1 agrees at 10 bases. The CDR3 is made up of 15 amino acids. V shed 4 bases and J 6 bases; nucleotides not matched to a gene: 6. Germline V gene lookup returns CDR1 ENHRY and CDR2 SYGVKD. The chain's CDR3 is CAISVHDRGLNEQFF. The DNA of the CDR3 is TGTGCCATCAGTGTGCACGACAGGGGGCTCAATGAGCAGTTCTTC.

This rearrangement joins TRBV5-6 to TRBJ2-5; 11 positions agree with TRBD1. With 4 bases clipped from V and 11 bases from J, the junction kept 10 bases outside the gene matches. This CDR3 is 14 amino acids long. The germline gives CDR1 SGHDT, CDR2 YYEEEE. DNA for the CDR3: TGTGCCAGCAGCCCCGGGACAGGGGGGCGTGAGCAGTACTTC. Translating gives CASSPGTGGREQYF.

The chain is built from TRBV4-1 and TRBJ1-5; D ambiguous. Germline V gives CDR1 MGHRA, CDR2 YSYEKL. This CDR3 comprises 14 residues. V was trimmed by 4 bases and J by 1 base, leaving 8 bases between them. The CDR3 DNA reads TGCGCCAGCAGCCGGGTCGGGAGCAATCAGCCCCAGCATTTT. Protein sequence: CASSRVGSNQPQHF.

The chain recombines TRBV7-2 with TRBJ2-1, with D perhaps matching TRBD1 (6 bases). This CDR3 comprises 16 residues. The V gene's germline CDR1 is SGHTA and CDR2 FQGNSA. V shed 2 bases and J shed 1 base, with 12 bases lying between them. The CDR3 is CASSLRGQGSYNEQFF. CDR3 coding DNA: TGTGCCAGCAGCTTACGCGGGCAGGGGTCCTACAATGAGCAGTTCTTC.

The genes are TRBV6-5 and TRBJ2-7, with D uncertain. Germline V CDR1 and CDR2: MNHEY, SVGAGI. V was trimmed by 0 bases and J by 2 bases, leaving 11 bases between them. There are 15 residues in the CDR3. CDR3 coding DNA: TGTGCCAGCAGTTACTCTACTTTACCTACCTACGAGCAGTACTTC. Encoded protein: CASSYSTLPTYEQYF.

CDR3 DNA: TGCGCCAGCAGCCAATCAGGGGTCGCTGGAAACACCATATATTTT. Translating it yields CASSQSGVAGNTIYF. The V call is TRBV4-1, the J call TRBJ1-3, with D perhaps TRBD1 (6 bases). V shed 2 bases and J shed 2 bases, with 10 bases lying between them. Germline V gene data show CDR1 as MGHRA and CDR2 as YSYEKL. This CDR3 spans 15 amino acids.

This chain uses TRBV7-6 with TRBJ1-1; TRBD1 aligns across 7 bases. Germline V CDR1 and CDR2: SGHVS, FNYEAQ. J gave up 1 base and V 5 bases, and 4 bases lay outside the gene matches. The CDR3 has 14 amino acids. Here the CDR3 reads CASSAGGGNTEAFF. DNA for the CDR3: TGTGCCAGCAGCGCAGGGGGTGGGAACACTGAAGCTTTCTTT.

The chain is built from TRBV28 and TRBJ2-7, with a tentative D call TRBD1 (6 bases). CDR3 length: 15 residues. V lost 3 bases and J 5 bases, leaving 17 bases between the germline ends. Germline V lookup: CDR1 MDHEN, CDR2 SYDVKM. CDR3 in amino acids: CASSLFGRGEHEQYF. The CDR3 coding sequence is TGTGCCAGCAGTTTGTTTGGCAGGGGTGAACACGAGCAGTACTTC.

The V call is TRBV5-6, the J call TRBJ2-7, with D possibly matching TRBD1 (6 bases). Deletions cut 0 bases from V and 4 bases from J, with 11 bases between. Germline CDR1 SGHDT, CDR2 YYEEEE. CDR3 size: 14 residues. CDR3 protein: CASSLEPGTYEQYF. CDR3 DNA: TGTGCCAGCAGCTTGGAGCCAGGGACATACGAGCAGTACTTC.

V gene TRBV27 combines with J gene TRBJ2-3; possibly TRBD2 for D (5 bases). The CDR3 totals 16 residues. The germline V gene has CDR1 MNHEY and CDR2 SMNVEV (reference sequence). With 7 bases removed from V and 5 bases from J, the gap between germline ends came to 22 bases. The CDR3 region is CASKLLVGLSGDTQYF. The DNA of the CDR3 is TGTGCCAGCAAACTCCTGGTGGGGTTGAGCGGAGATACGCAGTATTTT.

The chain employs TRBV27 and TRBJ1-1; 9 bases are shared with TRBD1. The CDR3 totals 14 residues. Germline CDR1 reads MNHEY; CDR2 reads SMNVEV (reference sequence). Germline trimming cut 0 bases from V and 4 bases from J; bases unmatched to any gene: 0. The CDR3 bases are TGTGCCAGCAGTTTATCGGGACAGGGCACTGAAGCTTTCTTT. Protein: CASSLSGQGTEAFF.

V is TRBV29-1 and J is TRBJ2-2; 11 nucleotides agree with TRBD1. This CDR3 is 12 amino acids long. With 6 bases clipped from V and 6 bases from J, the junction kept 0 bases outside the gene matches. The germline gives CDR1 SQVTM, CDR2 ANQGSEA. Here the CDR3 DNA reads TGCAGCGTGGGACAGGGGGCCGGGGAGCTGTTTTTT. Amino acids: CSVGQGAGELFF.

V usage is TRBV7-9 and J usage is TRBJ1-6, with D tentatively TRBD1 (5 bases). Looked up from germline, CDR1 is SEHNR and CDR2 is FQNEAQ (reference sequence). The CDR3 spans 14 residues. Trimming stripped 4 bases from V and 9 bases from J, with 13 bases between. As DNA, the CDR3 is TGTGCCAGCAGCTCCCGGGACTTCGGTTCACCCCTCCACTTT. It codes for CASSSRDFGSPLHF.

V gene TRBV19 combines with J gene TRBJ1-3; D unclear. V was cut by 3 bases and J by 9 bases, with 9 bases left in between. This CDR3 is 12 amino acids long. Germline values: CDR1 LNHDA, CDR2 SQIVND (reference sequence). The DNA for the CDR3 is TGTGCCAGTAGTATGCAGTCCACCACCATATATTTT. It specifies CASSMQSTTIYF.

The chain recombines TRBV7-9 with TRBJ2-7; 11 bases map to TRBD1. The length of the CDR3 is 17 residues. Germline V gene lookup returns CDR1 SEHNR and CDR2 FQNEAQ (reference sequence). With V trimmed by 4 bases and J by 3 bases, 11 bases remained unmatched. DNA of the CDR3: TGTGCCAGCAGCTCCGGGACAGGGGGAATTAGAGACTACGAGCAGTACTTC. Its protein product is CASSSGTGGIRDYEQYF. The full variable domain, its missing parts supplied by reference TRBV7-9 and TRBJ2-7, is DTGVSQNPRHKITKRGQNVTFRCDPISEHNRLYWYRQTLGQGPEFLTYFQNEAQLEKSRLLSDRFSAERPKGSFSTLEIQRTEQGDSAMYLCASSSGTGGIRDYEQYFGPGTRLTVT.

The CDR3, as DNA: TGTGCCAGCAGCGCGGGGGGCAGGTTCTACGAGCAGTACTTC. Translating gives CASSAGGRFYEQYF. The gene calls are TRBV9 and TRBJ2-7, with D possibly matching TRBD2 (7 bases). The CDR3 covers 14 residues. The V end was cut by 3 bases, the J end by 3 bases, with 13 bases between. The germline gives CDR1 SGDLS, CDR2 YYNGEE.

This chain uses TRBV28 with TRBJ2-3; D uncertain. Germline V lookup: CDR1 MDHEN, CDR2 SYDVKM. V was trimmed by 5 bases and J by 0 bases, leaving 9 bases between them. The CDR3 sequence is 14 residues long. The CDR3 bases are TGTGCCAGCAGTGCCGAACAGAGCACAGATACGCAGTATTTT. It encodes CASSAEQSTDTQYF.

The chain joins TRBV9 to TRBJ2-2; possible D gene TRBD2, 6 bases. CDR1 is SGDLS, CDR2 YYNGEE, per germline. V lost 3 bases, J lost 7 bases, and 16 bases lay in between. The CDR3 contains 15 residues. This chain's CDR3 is CASSGEPWRGGELFF. CDR3 in DNA: TGTGCCAGCAGCGGAGAGCCGTGGCGGGGCGGGGAGCTGTTTTTT.

This sequence joins TRBV10-2 and TRBJ2-1, with 8 bases aligning to TRBD1. CDR3 length equals 10 residues. From germline, CDR1 is WSHSY and CDR2 SAAADI. The V and J ends lost 8 bases and 13 bases, in that order; junction bases with no gene match: 4. The CDR3 DNA reads TGCGCCAGCCAACAGGGGGAACAGTTCTTC. Translation gives CASQQGEQFF.

The chain joins TRBV2 to TRBJ2-5; D might be TRBD1 (6 bases). The CDR3 has 14 residues. Trimming pared 7 bases from V and 5 bases from J, leaving 17 bases between. The germline CDR1 and CDR2 sequences are SNHLY and FYNNEI. CDR3 bases: TGTGCCAGCATTATGGTGGGGGCAATGGAGACCCAGTACTTC. It translates to CASIMVGAMETQYF. The variable domain in full, with the rest retrieved from reference TRBV2 and TRBJ2-5, is EPEVTQTPSHQVTQMGQEVILRCVPISNHLYFYWYRQILGQKVEFLVSFYNNEISEKSEIFDDQFSVERPDGSNFTLKIRSTKLEDSAMYFCASIMVGAMETQYFGPGTRLLVL.